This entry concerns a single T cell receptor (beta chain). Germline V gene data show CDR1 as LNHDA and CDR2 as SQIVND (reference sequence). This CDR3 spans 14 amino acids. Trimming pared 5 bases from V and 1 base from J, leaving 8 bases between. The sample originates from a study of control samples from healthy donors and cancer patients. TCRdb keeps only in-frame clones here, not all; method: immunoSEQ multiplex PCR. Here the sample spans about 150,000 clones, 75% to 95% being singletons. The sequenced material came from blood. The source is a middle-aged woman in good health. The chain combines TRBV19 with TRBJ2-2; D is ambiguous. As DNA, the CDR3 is TGTGCCAGTAGTGCTAACATGAACACCGGGGAGCTGTTTTTT. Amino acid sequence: CASSANMNTGELFF.